Shown below are 3 T cell receptor beta chains from a single sample sequenced in a study of cytomegalovirus exposure and HLA in healthy donors. 60 Vbeta and 13 Jbeta primers were used in PCR. Clones were read by immunoSEQ multiplex PCR, and TCRdb kept only the in-frame ones, dropping some. Of approximately 120,000 clones in the sample, about three quarters are singletons; the top ten hold around 1.8%. The sample was PBMCs. These receptors were taken from a man aged 45-65 years in good health and CMV-seronegative.

The genes are TRBV10-3 and TRBJ2-1; 10 nucleotides align to TRBD2. CDR1 ENHRY and CDR2 SYGVKD come from the germline V gene. The length of the CDR3 is 14 residues. V was clipped by 5 bases and J by 8 bases; unmatched bases: 6. In DNA form, the CDR3 reads TGTGCCATCAGTCAAGCGGGGGGGCCGGATGAGCAGTTCTTC. This translates into CAISQAGGPDEQFF.

The V and J genes are TRBV4-2 and TRBJ2-1; 7 nucleotides align to TRBD2. This CDR3 has 15 residues. Germline values: CDR1 LGHNA, CDR2 YNFKEQ. The V and J ends lost 0 bases and 9 bases, in that order; junction bases with no gene match: 8. The DNA for the CDR3 is TGTGCCAGCAGCCAAGACCCTACTAGCGATCGTGAGCAGTTCTTC. Its protein product is CASSQDPTSDREQFF.

In its sample, this clone was seen a few times. V gene TRBV10-3 combines with J gene TRBJ1-2; TRBD1 matches at 10 bases. Per the germline V gene, CDR1 is ENHRY and CDR2 is SYGVKD. The length of the CDR3 is 17 residues. V dropped 2 bases and J dropped 4; count of bases not matched to a gene: 10. The CDR3 protein is CAISETQGTGVTYGYTF. The DNA for the CDR3 is TGTGCCATCAGTGAGACTCAGGGGACAGGGGTCACCTATGGCTACACCTTC.